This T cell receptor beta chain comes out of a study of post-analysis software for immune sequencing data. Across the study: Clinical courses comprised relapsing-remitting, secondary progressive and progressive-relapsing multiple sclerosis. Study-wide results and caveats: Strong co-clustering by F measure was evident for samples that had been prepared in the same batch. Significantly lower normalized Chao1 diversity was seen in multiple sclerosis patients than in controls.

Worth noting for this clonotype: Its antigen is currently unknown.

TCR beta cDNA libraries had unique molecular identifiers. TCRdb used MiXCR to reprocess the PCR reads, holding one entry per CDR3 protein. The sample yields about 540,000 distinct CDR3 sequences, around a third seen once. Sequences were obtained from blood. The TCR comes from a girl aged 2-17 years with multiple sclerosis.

The CDR3 here is CAVRQGSTEAFF. The DNA of the CDR3 is TGTGCCGTCCGACAGGGGTCCACTGAAGCTTTCTTT. The V call is TRBV6-5, the J call TRBJ1-1; TRBD1 agrees at 8 bases. This CDR3 has 12 residues. Germline V gives CDR1 MNHEY, CDR2 SVGAGI. V lost 11 bases, J lost 4 bases, and 6 bases stayed unmatched.